The 13 T cell receptor beta chains below come from one sample, sequenced in a study of blood T cell repertoires in COVID-19 (dated by TCRdb to between 2020 and 2021). Libraries were made using the immunoSEQ multiplex PCR assay. TCRdb limited this immuneACCESS table to in-frame rearrangements with V and J called. A share of clones is missing; checked studies link under half to unresolved V genes, and the rest is unexplained. A total of roughly 120,000 clones appear in this sample, roughly 74% of them only once. Of the sample, 5.5% to 7.5% is held by the ten largest clones. The sequenced sample was peripheral blood. Source of these receptors: a man at least 80 years old with COVID-19, enrolled during active disease.

The genes are TRBV11-1 and TRBJ2-5, with TRBD1 matching over 7 bases. CDR1 and CDR2 (germline): SGHAT, FQDESV (reference sequence). The CDR3 is 15 residues long. Losses at the gene ends were 5 bases for V and 3 bases for J; bases not matched to a gene: 9. The CDR3 reads CASSRLQGWEETQYF. As DNA, the CDR3 is TGTGCCAGCAGCCGCCTACAGGGGTGGGAAGAGACCCAGTACTTC. The variable domain in full, with the rest retrieved from reference TRBV11-1 and TRBJ2-5, is EAEVAQSPRYKITEKSQAVAFWCDPISGHATLYWYRQILGQGPELLVQFQDESVVDDSQLPKDRFSAERLKGVDSTLKIQPAELGDSAMYLCASSRLQGWEETQYFGPGTRLLVL.

The rearrangement uses TRBV6-5 and TRBJ1-1; no reliable D call. Trimming took 7 bases from V and 0 from J, leaving 9 bases between them. The CDR3 extends over 13 amino acids. CDR1 is MNHEY, CDR2 SVGAGI, per germline. The CDR3 region has the DNA TGTGCCAGCACCCTCACTGTGAACACTGAAGCTTTCTTT. Translation: CASTLTVNTEAFF.

The CDR3 sequence: CASSRQDLSGSGYTF. For the CDR3, the DNA is TGTGCCAGTAGTAGGCAGGATCTATCGGGGAGTGGCTACACCTTC. This chain uses TRBV19 with TRBJ1-2; D is unresolved. Germline CDR1 reads LNHDA; CDR2 reads SQIVND (reference sequence). Trimming removed 4 bases from V and 7 bases from J, with 19 bases in between. The CDR3 has 15 residues.

As DNA, the CDR3 is TGTGCCAGCAGCTTGGACAGGGGTTCTAACTATGGCTACACCTTC. Encoded protein: CASSLDRGSNYGYTF. The chain has TRBV5-4 and TRBJ1-2; 7 bases line up with TRBD1. CDR1 and CDR2 (germline): SGHNT, YYREEE (reference sequence). J was trimmed by 0 bases and V by 0 bases; bases with no gene match: 2. The CDR3 consists of 15 residues.

This clone has more than one count but fewer than ten. V usage is TRBV28 and J usage is TRBJ1-5; 8 nucleotides align to TRBD1. Trimming took 1 base from V and 7 from J; bases not matched to a gene: 3. CDR3 size: 14 residues. The germline gives CDR1 MDHEN, CDR2 SYDVKM. CDR3 sequence reads: CASSLSSGGQPQHF. DNA of the CDR3: TGTGCCAGCAGTTTATCCTCAGGGGGCCAGCCCCAGCATTTT. The full variable domain, completed using reference TRBV28 and TRBJ1-5, is DVKVTQSSRYLVKRTGEKVFLECVQDMDHENMFWYRQDPGLGLRLIYFSYDVKMKEKGDIPEGYSVSREKKERFSLILESASTNQTSMYLCASSLSSGGQPQHFGDGTRLSIL.

This clone has just one count. The chain combines TRBV4-2 with TRBJ2-4, with D possibly being TRBD2 (5 bases). The germline gives CDR1 LGHNA, CDR2 YNFKEQ. The V end was cut by 1 base, the J end by 7 bases, with 11 bases between. CDR3 size: 14 residues. CDR3 DNA: TGTGCCAGCAGCCAAGGTATGGGAGAGAACATTCAGTACTTC. Translated, it gives CASSQGMGENIQYF.

The gene calls are TRBV7-3 and TRBJ2-5; D gene ambiguous. CDR1 SGHTA and CDR2 FQGTGA come from the germline V gene. V was pared by 5 bases and J by 2 bases, with 15 bases between. The CDR3 is 15 residues long. The CDR3 DNA reads TGTGCCAGCAGCCCCCGGTTCGGGTCGCAAGAGACCCAGTACTTC. As protein: CASSPRFGSQETQYF.

The gene calls are TRBV13 and TRBJ2-5; tentative D call: TRBD1 (7 bases). CDR3 size: 15 residues. Trimming stripped 1 base from V and 4 bases from J, with 13 bases between. Looked up from germline, CDR1 is PRHDT and CDR2 is FYEKMQ (reference sequence). The CDR3 loop reads CASSLEGRGAETQYF. The CDR3 DNA is TGTGCCAGCAGCTTAGAAGGCAGGGGGGCAGAGACCCAGTACTTC.

The chain recombines TRBV30 with TRBJ2-1; TRBD1 matches 8 bases. From germline, CDR1 is GTSNPN and CDR2 SVGIG (reference sequence). V was pared by 2 bases and J by 7 bases, with 10 bases of the junction left unmatched. The CDR3 runs to 15 residues. The CDR3, as DNA: TGTGCCTGGAGTACAATGCCGACAGGGGTGAATGAGCAGTTCTTC. Translation: CAWSTMPTGVNEQFF.

V and J are TRBV19 and TRBJ2-7; possible D gene TRBD2, 5 bases. From germline, CDR1 is LNHDA and CDR2 SQIVND (reference sequence). The CDR3 is 12 amino acids. The V end lost 5 bases, the J end lost 3 bases, and 8 bases lay between the germline ends. The CDR3 DNA follows: TGTGCCAGTAGTCCCGGGAACTACGAGCAGTACTTC. Protein product: CASSPGNYEQYF.

The V and J genes are TRBV29-1 and TRBJ2-5; 7 bases are shared with TRBD2. The ends lost 0 bases at V and 5 bases at J; junction bases unmatched: 6. Germline CDR1 and CDR2: SQVTM and ANQGSEA. The CDR3 sequence is 14 residues long. The CDR3 spells CSVEDFGLEETQYF. The DNA of the CDR3 is TGCAGCGTTGAAGATTTCGGACTAGAGGAGACCCAGTACTTC. Filled out from reference TRBV29-1 and TRBJ2-5, the complete variable domain reads SAVISQKPSRDICQRGTSLTIQCQVDSQVTMMFWYRQQPGQSLTLIATANQGSEATYESGFVIDKFPISRPNLTFSTLTVSNMSPEDSSIYLCSVEDFGLEETQYFGPGTRLLVL.

The chain links TRBV19 to TRBJ2-7; TRBD1 matches at 10 bases. The CDR3 runs 14 residues. Germline V gene data show CDR1 as LNHDA and CDR2 as SQIVND (reference sequence). The J segment lost 2 bases and the V segment lost 3 bases, leaving 1 base of the junction unmatched. The CDR3 DNA reads TGTGCCAGTAGTATCGGGACAGGGGCCTACGAGCAGTACTTC. It translates to CASSIGTGAYEQYF.

This chain joins TRBV18 and TRBJ2-2; TRBD2 matches at 9 bases. V was clipped by 3 bases and J by 7 bases; unmatched bases: 12. The germline V gene encodes CDR1 KGHSH and CDR2 LQKENI. The CDR3 is made up of 17 amino acids. In DNA, the CDR3 is TGTGCCAGCTCACCTCTGAGCGTAGCGGGAGTCGACGGGGAGCTGTTTTTT. Translating gives CASSPLSVAGVDGELFF.